One and the same sample provided the 18 T cell receptor beta chains below, sequenced in a study of blood T cells in healthy people across ages. Combining a sample-barcoded 5' primer with a J-beta primer mix, a second PCR ran for roughly 7 to 12 cycles. TCRdb itself ran the 5' RACE reads through MiXCR, one entry per CDR3 protein. The table shows around 1.5 million distinct CDR3 sequences, with 30% to 40% occurring only once. The source material was blood. The receptors shown here come from a young woman in good health.

This clonotype showed up many times. The CDR3 bases are TGTGCCAGCAGCAAAACGGGGTTTGAAGCTTTCTTT. Translated, it gives CASSKTGFEAFF. J is TRBJ1-1 and V is TRBV7-9; D is unclear. V was clipped by 5 bases and J by 7 bases, with 11 bases between them. This CDR3 contains 12 residues. CDR1 and CDR2 from the germline V gene are SEHNR and FQNEAQ (reference sequence).

A few counts support this clonotype. The chain employs TRBV12-3 or TRBV12-4 and TRBJ2-1, with D possibly TRBD1 on 6 matching bases. Trimming stripped 6 bases from V and 9 bases from J, with 18 bases between. There are 14 residues in the CDR3. CDR3 bases: TGTGCCAGCAGGGTAGCTGGGGGCCCGCGTGAGCAGTTCTTC. It specifies CASRVAGGPREQFF.

The chain couples TRBV20-1 to TRBJ1-6; weak D call: TRBD1 (5 bases). V lost 4 bases and J lost 16, with 23 bases in between. The CDR3 spans 14 residues. Germline V lookup: CDR1 DFQATT, CDR2 SNEGSKA (reference sequence). CDR3 coding DNA: TGCAGTGCTACACCTACCTCTCTGGGGCTTGGACTCCACTTT. Translation: CSATPTSLGLGLHF.

This chain connects TRBV5-1 to TRBJ1-5, with a weak D call TRBD1 (6 bases). Germline V gene data show CDR1 as SGHRS and CDR2 as YFSETQ. This CDR3 is built from 15 residues. The ends were cut back, 2 bases at V and 2 bases at J, with 11 bases in the middle. CDR3 sequence: CASSLLPGGNQPQHF. As DNA, the CDR3 is TGCGCCAGCAGCTTACTTCCAGGGGGCAATCAGCCCCAGCATTTT. The whole variable domain, filled in from reference TRBV5-1 and TRBJ1-5, reads KAGVTQTPRYLIKTRGQQVTLSCSPISGHRSVSWYQQTPGQGLQFLFEYFSETQRNKGNFPGRFSGRQFSNSRSEMNVSTLELGDSALYLCASSLLPGGNQPQHFGDGTRLSIL.

This chain uses TRBV6-1 with TRBJ2-4, with D maybe TRBD2 (5 bases). Germline CDR1 reads MNHNS; CDR2 reads SASEGT. The CDR3 runs to 14 residues. Trimming pared 5 bases from V and 8 bases from J, leaving 16 bases between. For the CDR3, the DNA is TGTGCCAGCAGTCATCGGGGTAGGGCTGACATTCAGTACTTC. It yields the protein CASSHRGRADIQYF.

The gene calls are TRBV3-1 and TRBJ2-3, with D uncertain. The CDR3 extends over 15 amino acids. V lost 1 base and J lost 2, with 10 bases in between. In germline, CDR1 is LGHDT, CDR2 YNNKEL (reference sequence). The CDR3: CASSQGLELTDTQYF. The CDR3 nucleotides read TGTGCCAGCAGCCAAGGGCTGGAGCTCACAGATACGCAGTATTTT.

The V gene is TRBV6-2 or TRBV6-3, the J gene TRBJ2-2; 7 bases map to TRBD2. J lost 4 bases, V lost 6 bases, and 8 bases had no gene match. CDR3 length equals 15 residues. Germline CDR1 MNHEY, CDR2 SVGEGT. Here the CDR3 reads CASRIGLAATGELFF. CDR3 bases: TGTGCCAGCAGGATAGGGCTAGCGGCCACCGGGGAGCTGTTTTTT.

This clonotype was seen a handful of times. The chain combines TRBV13 with TRBJ2-7, with TRBD1 matching over 7 bases. This CDR3 has 16 residues. Germline-derived CDR1 and CDR2 are PRHDT and FYEKMQ (reference sequence). The V gene end was trimmed by 3 bases and the J gene end by 0 bases; junction bases not matched to a gene: 8. The CDR3 loop is CASSFRTGETSYEQYF. The CDR3, as DNA: TGTGCCAGCAGCTTCAGAACAGGGGAAACCTCCTACGAGCAGTACTTC.

In this sample, this clonotype turned up many times. The chain joins TRBV7-9 to TRBJ2-3; no reliable D call. Germline V gene lookup returns CDR1 SEHNR and CDR2 FQNEAQ (reference sequence). This CDR3 has 12 amino acids. The germline V and J ends were trimmed by 5 bases and 5 bases, with 8 bases remaining between them. The CDR3 DNA reads as TGTGCCAGCAGCCCTGAATTAGATACGCAGTATTTT. This codes for CASSPELDTQYF. The full variable domain, with the rest looked up from reference TRBV7-9 and TRBJ2-3, is DTGVSQNPRHKITKRGQNVTFRCDPISEHNRLYWYRQTLGQGPEFLTYFQNEAQLEKSRLLSDRFSAERPKGSFSTLEIQRTEQGDSAMYLCASSPELDTQYFGPGTRLTVL.

This clonotype was observed a handful of times. This chain joins TRBV20-1 and TRBJ2-7; D gene unclear. CDR3 length: 14 residues. Trimming shortened V by 0 bases and J by 0 bases, and 9 bases separated the two germline ends. In germline, CDR1 is DFQATT, CDR2 SNEGSKA (reference sequence). The CDR3 coding sequence is TGCAGTGCTAGAGATCCTGGGGTCTCCTACGAGCAGTACTTC. It specifies CSARDPGVSYEQYF.

This clonotype was picked up a small number of times. V gene TRBV27 combines with J gene TRBJ2-7, with 9 bases matching TRBD1. From germline, CDR1 is MNHEY and CDR2 SMNVEV (reference sequence). V lost 3 bases and J lost 4; bases outside the gene matches: 10. The CDR3 is made up of 16 amino acids. The CDR3 bases are TGTGCCAGCAGTTTCCAAACGGGACAGGGTCCTTACGAGCAGTACTTC. Its protein product is CASSFQTGQGPYEQYF.

The chain is built from TRBV7-6 and TRBJ2-1; D unresolved. With 1 base removed from V and 2 bases from J, the gap between germline ends came to 9 bases. Germline V gives CDR1 SGHVS, CDR2 FNYEAQ. CDR3 size: 15 residues. The CDR3 here is CASSLDGATYNEQFF. The CDR3 bases are TGTGCCAGCAGCTTAGATGGCGCCACCTACAATGAGCAGTTCTTC.

A few counts support this clonotype. The junction departs from germline at one end; a sequencing error may be responsible. The chain links TRBV20-1 to TRBJ2-1, with D perhaps given as TRBD1 or TRBD2 (7 bases each). CDR1 and CDR2 from the germline V gene are DFQATT and SNEGSKA (reference sequence). This CDR3 contains 14 residues. CDR3 DNA sequence: TGCAGTGGGGAGGGTGGGACAGCCTACAGTGAGCAGTTCTTC. It translates to CSGEGGTAYSEQFF.

Concerning this clonotype itself: A single base separates this from a much larger clone, so it may be a read error. J is TRBJ2-7 and V is TRBV12-3 or TRBV12-4; no clear D gene. The CDR3 spans 12 residues. The CDR3 region is CASSSRLYGQYF. CDR3 nucleotide sequence: TGTGCCAGCAGTTCACGCCTATACGGGCAGTACTTC.

In this sample, this clonotype turned up a few times. This sequence joins TRBV4-2 and TRBJ1-2; tentative D call: TRBD1 (5 bases). Germline lookup yields CDR1 LGHNA and CDR2 YNFKEQ. V shed 1 base and J shed 4 bases, with 13 bases lying between them. The CDR3 loop spans 15 amino acids. As DNA, the CDR3 is TGTGCCAGCAGCCAAGCGGGGGGGAAGGCCTATGGCTACACCTTC. It yields the protein CASSQAGGKAYGYTF.

There are many counts of this clonotype. The CDR3 sequence is CSVDRRLAGSTDTQYF. The CDR3 nucleotides are TGCAGCGTTGATCGTCGACTAGCGGGAAGCACAGATACGCAGTATTTT. The chain employs TRBV29-1 and TRBJ2-3, with TRBD2 matching over 11 bases. CDR1 is SQVTM and CDR2 is ANQGSEA in the germline V gene. This CDR3 has 16 amino acids. The ends lost 3 bases at V and 0 bases at J; junction bases unmatched: 5.

In this sample, this clonotype turned up a few times. V gene TRBV6-4 combines with J gene TRBJ1-2; D perhaps matches TRBD1 (6 bases). Germline CDR1 MRHNA, CDR2 SNTAGT. The CDR3 has 15 amino acids. Deletions cut 2 bases from V and 2 bases from J, with 12 bases between. The CDR3 here is CASSDTPTGNYGYTF. CDR3 DNA sequence: TGTGCCAGCAGTGACACCCCTACAGGGAACTATGGCTACACCTTC.

This clonotype showed up many times. The chain links TRBV29-1 to TRBJ2-7, with D perhaps being TRBD1 or TRBD2 (5 bases each). CDR1 is SQVTM and CDR2 is ANQGSEA in the germline V gene. V was pared by 7 bases and J by 4 bases, with 17 bases between. CDR3 length equals 13 residues. As DNA, the CDR3 is TGCAGCGCAGGGAGCGAATGGAGTTACGAGCAGTACTTC. Its protein is CSAGSEWSYEQYF.